These 27 T cell receptor beta chains were sequenced from one sample in a study of early T cells in non-severe SARS-CoV-2 infection. TCRdb redid the calling of the 5' RACE reads with MiXCR, one entry per CDR3 protein. The table has tens of thousands of distinct CDR3 sequences, around 15% seen once. Sequencing was done on a sample of whole blood. Receptor source: an adult who was a healthcare worker with PCR-confirmed SARS-CoV-2 infection or an uninfected control (not recorded which).

This clonotype has a handful of counts. The V and J genes are TRBV12-3 or TRBV12-4 and TRBJ1-5; no clear D gene. V was pared by 6 bases and J by 1 base, with 16 bases between. The CDR3 sequence is 16 residues long. CDR3 DNA: TGTGCCAGCAGGCCCCCCCCGGGGTTGAGCAATCAGCCCCAGCATTTT. Amino acids: CASRPPPGLSNQPQHF.

This chain links TRBV29-1 with TRBJ2-5, with 7 positions matching TRBD1. CDR3 length equals 13 residues. V lost 8 bases and J lost 3; bases outside the gene matches: 9. From germline, CDR1 is SQVTM and CDR2 ANQGSEA. CDR3 loop: CSINAGGEETQYF. CDR3 sequence (DNA): TGCAGCATTAATGCAGGGGGAGAAGAGACCCAGTACTTC.

This clonotype occurred many times. The V and J genes are TRBV2 and TRBJ2-3; 7 positions match TRBD1. CDR3 length: 15 amino acids. Losses at the gene ends were 3 bases for V and 0 bases for J; bases not matched to a gene: 3. From germline, CDR1 is SNHLY and CDR2 FYNNEI. DNA of the CDR3: TGTGCCAGCAGTGATCACAGGGGCAGCACAGATACGCAGTATTTT. Translated: CASSDHRGSTDTQYF.

This clonotype was picked up a small number of times. The V and J genes are TRBV18 and TRBJ2-1, with unresolved D. The V end lost 6 bases, the J end lost 5 bases, and 2 bases lay between the germline ends. CDR1 is KGHSH and CDR2 is LQKENI in the germline V gene. CDR3 length equals 10 residues. The CDR3 spells CASSHNEQFF. Here the CDR3 DNA reads TGTGCCAGCTCTCACAATGAGCAGTTCTTC.

This clonotype appeared many times. V usage is TRBV7-2 and J usage is TRBJ1-5; D ambiguous. Germline V CDR1 and CDR2: SGHTA, FQGNSA. The CDR3 is made up of 12 amino acids. The germline V and J ends were trimmed by 5 bases and 7 bases, with 9 bases remaining between them. The CDR3 bases are TGTGCCAGCAGCCTTAACAACCAGCCCCAGCATTTT. Its protein is CASSLNNQPQHF.

The chain uses TRBV24-1 and TRBJ1-3; D perhaps matches TRBD1 (5 bases). Looked up from germline, CDR1 is KGHDR and CDR2 is SFDVKD. V lost 3 bases and J 2 bases, leaving 10 bases between the germline ends. The CDR3 loop spans 15 amino acids. CDR3: CATSDQGAPGNTIYF. The CDR3 DNA reads as TGTGCCACCAGTGATCAGGGTGCGCCTGGAAACACCATATATTTT.

This clonotype has a count of ten or more. The rearrangement joins TRBV27 to TRBJ2-7, with D maybe TRBD2 (5 bases). The CDR3 covers 12 residues. The germline V gene has CDR1 MNHEY and CDR2 SMNVEV (reference sequence). The V and J ends lost 0 bases and 5 bases respectively, with 5 bases between them. The CDR3 DNA reads TGTGCCAGCAGTTTATCGAGGGACGAGCAGTACTTC. Translating it yields CASSLSRDEQYF.

J is TRBJ1-5 and V is TRBV6-2 or TRBV6-3; D unclear. This CDR3 region has 16 residues. CDR1 MNHEY and CDR2 SVGEGT come from the germline V gene. With 2 bases removed from V and 0 bases from J, the gap between germline ends came to 11 bases. Here the CDR3 reads CASSYGRMNSNQPQHF. In DNA, the CDR3 is TGTGCCAGCAGTTACGGCAGAATGAATAGCAATCAGCCCCAGCATTTT.

This clonotype was observed many times. The rearrangement uses TRBV10-3 and TRBJ2-7, with D possibly being TRBD2 (6 bases). Germline CDR1 ENHRY, CDR2 SYGVKD. This CDR3 is built from 17 residues. Trimming took off 0 bases at V and 0 bases at J, with 15 bases between the two ends. Written as DNA, the CDR3 is TGTGCCATCAGTGAGTCGTCTGGGGAGGCTCCCTCCTACGAGCAGTACTTC. This codes for CAISESSGEAPSYEQYF.

V is TRBV6-2 or TRBV6-3 and J is TRBJ1-5, with a weak D call TRBD1 (6 bases). Germline values: CDR1 MNHEY, CDR2 SVGEGT. This CDR3 has 13 amino acids. V lost 6 bases, J lost 5 bases, and 11 bases lay in between. The CDR3 region is CASSRDNYQPQHF. The DNA of the CDR3 is TGTGCCAGCAGCCGGGACAACTATCAGCCCCAGCATTTT.

This clonotype was recorded a few times. The chain uses TRBV29-1 and TRBJ1-4; 10 bases match TRBD1. Germline-derived CDR1 and CDR2 are SQVTM and ANQGSEA. Trimming took 4 bases from V and 10 from J; bases not matched to a gene: 9. The CDR3 is 14 residues long. CDR3 loop: CSVGVGGQGGKLFF. The CDR3 region has the DNA TGCAGCGTTGGAGTCGGCGGACAGGGGGGAAAACTGTTTTTT.

The CDR3 nucleotides read TGTGCCAGCAGTTACTCTCCTGACAGGCCGATTTCCTACAATGAGCAGTTCTTC. Translation: CASSYSPDRPISYNEQFF. This sequence joins TRBV6-5 and TRBJ2-1; possibly TRBD1 for D (6 bases). CDR1 and CDR2 (germline): MNHEY, SVGAGI. The CDR3 is 18 residues long. The V end lost 0 bases, the J end lost 1 base, and 16 bases lay between the germline ends.

The V call is TRBV7-9, the J call TRBJ2-3, with 8 bases fitting TRBD1. The trim removed 4 bases at V and 5 bases at J, leaving 8 bases unmatched. Germline-derived CDR1 and CDR2 are SEHNR and FQNEAQ (reference sequence). This CDR3 is 15 amino acids long. The CDR3 DNA sequence: TGTGCCAGCAGCTCCCACGGGACAGGCGAAGATACGCAGTATTTT. Amino acids: CASSSHGTGEDTQYF.

This clonotype was seen only a few times. The CDR3 region has the DNA TGTGCCTGGAAAAAAAGGGGACGGTTCTACGAGCAGTACTTC. This gives the protein CAWKKRGRFYEQYF. The chain employs TRBV30 and TRBJ2-7; possibly TRBD1 or TRBD2 for D (5 bases each). The CDR3 sequence is 14 residues long. V was cut by 4 bases and J by 3 bases, with 16 bases left in between. The germline V gene encodes CDR1 GTSNPN and CDR2 SVGIG (reference sequence).

This clonotype was observed a few times. CDR3 residues: CASESNSLGNAGNTIYF. The CDR3 region has the DNA TGTGCCAGCGAGTCAAACAGTCTGGGGAATGCTGGAAACACCATATATTTT. The J gene is TRBJ1-3, the V gene TRBV25-1; D call uncertain. Per germline, CDR1 MGHDK and CDR2 SYGVNS. CDR3 length equals 17 residues. V lost 8 bases and J lost 2, with 22 bases in between.

Many counts were recorded for this clonotype. The V gene is TRBV6-6, the J gene TRBJ1-1, with a possible D match to TRBD1 (6 bases). The germline CDR1 and CDR2 sequences are MNHNY and SVGAGI (reference sequence). The CDR3 spans 14 residues. V lost 4 bases and J lost 2, with 11 bases in between. CDR3 sequence reads: CASSFGQKNTEAFF. CDR3 DNA: TGTGCCAGCAGTTTCGGACAGAAAAACACTGAAGCTTTCTTT.

This clonotype was observed at least ten times. The CDR3 region is CSAGRRESYGYTF. CDR3 DNA sequence: TGCAGTGCTGGTCGCCGGGAGAGCTATGGCTACACCTTC. This chain uses TRBV20-1 with TRBJ1-2, with no clear D. V was clipped by 5 bases and J by 4 bases, with 14 bases between them. Germline V CDR1 and CDR2: DFQATT, SNEGSKA (reference sequence). The CDR3 loop spans 13 amino acids.

This clonotype occurred many times. The chain uses TRBV20-1 and TRBJ2-1, with D unresolved. V was clipped by 5 bases and J by 10 bases, with 12 bases between them. Germline assignment: CDR1 DFQATT and CDR2 SNEGSKA (reference sequence). The CDR3 is 11 amino acids. The CDR3 spells CSAPDQLEQFF. The CDR3 nucleotides read TGCAGTGCTCCCGACCAGCTGGAGCAGTTCTTC.

The table lists this clonotype with a few counts. The chain recombines TRBV28 with TRBJ1-1; D not certain. CDR3 length: 13 amino acids. V lost 6 bases and J lost 4, with 12 bases in between. Germline V gene data show CDR1 as MDHEN and CDR2 as SYDVKM. CDR3 amino acids: CASSRPESTEAFF. The DNA for the CDR3 is TGTGCCAGCAGCCGACCGGAGAGCACTGAAGCTTTCTTT.

The CDR3 nucleotides are TGTGCCAGCAGCCCCGGGACTTCCTACGAGCAGTACTTC. Translated: CASSPGTSYEQYF. The chain links TRBV7-9 to TRBJ2-7; D is perhaps TRBD2 (6 bases). The CDR3 sequence is 13 residues long. With 5 bases removed from V and 1 base from J, the gap between germline ends came to 9 bases. The germline V gene has CDR1 SEHNR and CDR2 FQNEAQ (reference sequence).

This clonotype was counted only a few times. This chain connects TRBV25-1 to TRBJ1-1; D is unresolved. The CDR3 has 11 amino acids. V shed 8 bases and J shed 8 bases, with 12 bases lying between them. The germline gives CDR1 MGHDK, CDR2 SYGVNS. The CDR3 protein is CASGDQAEAFF. Here the CDR3 DNA reads TGTGCCAGCGGAGATCAGGCAGAAGCTTTCTTT.

The chain combines TRBV24-1 with TRBJ2-1; no clear D. Germline CDR1 KGHDR, CDR2 SFDVKD. V was trimmed by 1 base and J by 2 bases, leaving 8 bases between them. This CDR3 contains 15 residues. In DNA form, the CDR3 reads TGTGCCACCAGTGATTTATATGGACCCTACAATGAGCAGTTCTTC. Amino acid sequence: CATSDLYGPYNEQFF.

This clonotype was counted many times. The chain combines TRBV6-5 with TRBJ2-1; D is unclear. This CDR3 spans 14 amino acids. Trimming pared 5 bases from V and 6 bases from J, leaving 14 bases between. The germline gives CDR1 MNHEY, CDR2 SVGAGI. The CDR3 is CASSPRQISNEQFF. CDR3 DNA: TGTGCCAGCAGTCCCCGGCAGATTTCCAATGAGCAGTTCTTC.

The chain uses TRBV11-2 and TRBJ1-2; 8 bases align to TRBD1. With V trimmed by 3 bases and J by 7 bases, 7 bases remained unmatched. The CDR3 sequence is 14 residues long. Germline V gives CDR1 SGHAT, CDR2 FQNNGV. The CDR3: CASSLAGGAGGYTF. The DNA for the CDR3 is TGTGCCAGCAGCTTGGCAGGGGGCGCCGGTGGCTACACCTTC.

A few counts support this clonotype. The V gene is TRBV7-3, the J gene TRBJ2-3; D gene uncertain. In germline, CDR1 is SGHTA, CDR2 FQGTGA. V gave up 2 bases and J gave up 3 bases, with 6 bases separating them. The CDR3 length is 13 residues. CDR3 region: CASSLQGTDTQYF. The DNA of the CDR3 is TGTGCCAGCAGCTTACAAGGAACAGATACGCAGTATTTT.

This clonotype showed up just a few times. The chain is built from TRBV9 and TRBJ2-1, with D possibly TRBD2 on 6 matching bases. V lost 0 bases to trimming and J lost 4 bases, with 14 bases between them. Germline CDR1 is SGDLS and CDR2 is YYNGEE. This CDR3 has 16 amino acids. The CDR3 reads CASSVVVAARYNEQFF. In DNA form, the CDR3 reads TGTGCCAGCAGCGTAGTAGTAGCGGCCCGATACAATGAGCAGTTCTTC.

This sequence joins TRBV29-1 and TRBJ2-2; 9 bases map to TRBD1. Trimming removed 5 bases from V and 3 bases from J; junction bases left unmatched: 4. Germline lookup yields CDR1 SQVTM and CDR2 ANQGSEA. This CDR3 comprises 14 residues. CDR3 loop: CSVLGTGHTGELFF. The CDR3 coding sequence is TGCAGCGTTCTTGGGACAGGGCACACCGGGGAGCTGTTTTTT.